Here is one T cell receptor (beta chain) with its context. The antigen is undetermined. The data were obtained in a study of shared clonotypes between healthy human individuals. On the study more broadly: The composition of the donors was a couple of women and a few men aged 18 to 49.

Whole-study results and caveats: Estimated clonotype richness was generally higher in naive than memory subsets.

Every subset had its genomic DNA shared out evenly among several immunoSEQ plates. Sequencing used immunoSEQ multiplex PCR; TCRdb keeps in-frame clones, though not all of them. The table lists a few million clones, 85% to 95% of them singletons. Sequenced material: naive CD4+ T cells from PBMCs. Stated subset: CD45RA+ positively selected. This TCR was recovered from a man younger than 30 in good health. Some clones in this sample may be carry-over from other donors' samples.

The CDR3 bases are TGTGCCAGCAGTTTTAATTTAGGCAGGGGCGACTATGGCTACACCTTC. This codes for CASSFNLGRGDYGYTF. The chain is built from TRBV28 and TRBJ1-2; D perhaps matches TRBD1 (6 bases). Germline lookup yields CDR1 MDHEN and CDR2 SYDVKM. The CDR3 runs to 16 residues. Trimming took off 3 bases at V and 3 bases at J, with 17 bases between the two ends.